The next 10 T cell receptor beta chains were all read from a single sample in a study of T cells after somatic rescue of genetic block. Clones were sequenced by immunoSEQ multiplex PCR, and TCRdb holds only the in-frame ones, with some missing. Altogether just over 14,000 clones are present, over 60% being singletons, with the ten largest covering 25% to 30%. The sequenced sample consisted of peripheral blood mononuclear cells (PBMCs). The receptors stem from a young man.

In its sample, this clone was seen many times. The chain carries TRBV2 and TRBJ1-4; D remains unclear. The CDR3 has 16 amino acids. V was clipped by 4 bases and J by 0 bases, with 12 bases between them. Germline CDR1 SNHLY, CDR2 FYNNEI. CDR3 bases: TGTGCCAGCAGTGCCCGAACCGGGACAACTAATGAAAAACTGTTTTTT. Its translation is CASSARTGTTNEKLFF. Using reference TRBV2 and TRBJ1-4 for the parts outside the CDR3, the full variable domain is EPEVTQTPSHQVTQMGQEVILRCVPISNHLYFYWYRQILGQKVEFLVSFYNNEISEKSEIFDDQFSVERPDGSNFTLKIRSTKLEDSAMYFCASSARTGTTNEKLFFGSGTQLSVL.

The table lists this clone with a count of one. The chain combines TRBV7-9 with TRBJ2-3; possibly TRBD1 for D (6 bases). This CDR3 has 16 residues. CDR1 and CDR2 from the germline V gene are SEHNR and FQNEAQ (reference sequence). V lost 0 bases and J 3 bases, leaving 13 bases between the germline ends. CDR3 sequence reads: CASSLARAGETDTQYF. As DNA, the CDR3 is TGTGCCAGCAGCTTAGCGCGGGCAGGGGAGACAGATACGCAGTATTTT.

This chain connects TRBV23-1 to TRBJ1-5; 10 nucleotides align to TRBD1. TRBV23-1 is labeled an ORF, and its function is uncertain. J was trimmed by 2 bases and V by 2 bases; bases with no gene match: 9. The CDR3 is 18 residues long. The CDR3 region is CASSQEGTGDGGNQPQHF. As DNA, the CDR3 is TGCGCCAGCAGTCAAGAAGGGACAGGGGACGGAGGCAATCAGCCCCAGCATTTT.

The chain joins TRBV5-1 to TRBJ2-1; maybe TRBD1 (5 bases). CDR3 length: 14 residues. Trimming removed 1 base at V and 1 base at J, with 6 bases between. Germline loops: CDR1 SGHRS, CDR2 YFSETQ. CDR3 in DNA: TGCGCCAGCAGCTTGCAGGGATCCTACAATGAGCAGTTCTTC. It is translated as CASSLQGSYNEQFF.

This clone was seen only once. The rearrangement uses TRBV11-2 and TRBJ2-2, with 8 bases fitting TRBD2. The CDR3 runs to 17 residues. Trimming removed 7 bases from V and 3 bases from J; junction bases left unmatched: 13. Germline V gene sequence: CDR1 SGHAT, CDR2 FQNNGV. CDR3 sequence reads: CASTFPLTSVDTGELFF. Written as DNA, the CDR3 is TGTGCCAGCACTTTCCCGCTGACTAGCGTCGACACCGGGGAGCTGTTTTTT.

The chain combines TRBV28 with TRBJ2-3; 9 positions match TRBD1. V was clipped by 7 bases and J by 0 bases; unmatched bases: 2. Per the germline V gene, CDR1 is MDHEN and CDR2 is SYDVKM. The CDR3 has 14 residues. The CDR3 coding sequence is TGTGCCAGCACCGGGACAGGGAGCACAGATACGCAGTATTTT. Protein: CASTGTGSTDTQYF.

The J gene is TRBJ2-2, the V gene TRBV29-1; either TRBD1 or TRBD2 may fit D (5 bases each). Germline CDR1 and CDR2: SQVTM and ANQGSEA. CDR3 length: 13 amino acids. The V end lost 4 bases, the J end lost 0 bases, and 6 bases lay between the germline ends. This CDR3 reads CSVGGTNTGELFF. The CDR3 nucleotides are TGCAGCGTTGGGGGGACGAACACCGGGGAGCTGTTTTTT.

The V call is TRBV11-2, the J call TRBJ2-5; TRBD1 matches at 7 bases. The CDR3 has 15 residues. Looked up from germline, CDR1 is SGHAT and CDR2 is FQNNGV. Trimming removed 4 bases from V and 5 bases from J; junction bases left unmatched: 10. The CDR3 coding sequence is TGTGCCAGCAGCTCCCGGACAGGTCTACAGGAGACCCAGTACTTC. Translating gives CASSSRTGLQETQYF.

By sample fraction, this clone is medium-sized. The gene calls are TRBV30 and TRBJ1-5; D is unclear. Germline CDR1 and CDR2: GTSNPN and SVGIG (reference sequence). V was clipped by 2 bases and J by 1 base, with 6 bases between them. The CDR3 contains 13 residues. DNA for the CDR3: TGTGCCTGGAGTTTACAGAGCAATCAGCCCCAGCATTTT. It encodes CAWSLQSNQPQHF.

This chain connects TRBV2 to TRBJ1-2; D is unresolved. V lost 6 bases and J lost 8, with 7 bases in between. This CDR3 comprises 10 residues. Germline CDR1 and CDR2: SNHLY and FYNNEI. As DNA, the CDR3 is TGTGCCAGCAGATCTGTAGGCTACACCTTC. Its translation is CASRSVGYTF.